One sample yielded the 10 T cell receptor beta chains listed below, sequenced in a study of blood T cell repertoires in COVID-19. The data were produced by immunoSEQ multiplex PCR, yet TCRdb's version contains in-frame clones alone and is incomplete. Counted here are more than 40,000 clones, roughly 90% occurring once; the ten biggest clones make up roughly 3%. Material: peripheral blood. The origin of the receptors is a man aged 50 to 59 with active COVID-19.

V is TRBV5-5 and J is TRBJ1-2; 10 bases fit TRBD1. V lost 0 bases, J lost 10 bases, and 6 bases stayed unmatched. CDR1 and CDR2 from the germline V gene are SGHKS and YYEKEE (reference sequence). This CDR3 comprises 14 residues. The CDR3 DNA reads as TGTGCCAGCAGCTTGGCTGGGACAGGGGTTGCCTACACCTTC. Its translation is CASSLAGTGVAYTF.

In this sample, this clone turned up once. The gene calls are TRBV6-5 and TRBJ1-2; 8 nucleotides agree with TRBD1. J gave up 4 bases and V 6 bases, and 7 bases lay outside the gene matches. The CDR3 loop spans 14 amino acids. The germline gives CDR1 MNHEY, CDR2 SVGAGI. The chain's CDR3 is CASSPRTGRYGYTF. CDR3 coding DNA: TGTGCCAGCAGCCCACGGACAGGGCGCTATGGCTACACCTTC.

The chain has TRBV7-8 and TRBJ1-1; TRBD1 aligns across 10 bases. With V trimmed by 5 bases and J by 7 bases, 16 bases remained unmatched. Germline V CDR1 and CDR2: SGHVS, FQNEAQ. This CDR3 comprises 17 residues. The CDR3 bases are TGTGCCAGCAGCATCGTCCGGCGGGACAGGGGACACGGTGAAGCTTTCTTT. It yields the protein CASSIVRRDRGHGEAFF.

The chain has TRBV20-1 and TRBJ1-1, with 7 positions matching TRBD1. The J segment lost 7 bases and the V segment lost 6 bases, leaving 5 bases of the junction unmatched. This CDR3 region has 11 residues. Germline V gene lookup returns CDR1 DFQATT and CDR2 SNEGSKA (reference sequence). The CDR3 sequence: CSAPGQLEAFF. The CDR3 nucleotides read TGCAGTGCCCCGGGACAGCTTGAAGCTTTCTTT.

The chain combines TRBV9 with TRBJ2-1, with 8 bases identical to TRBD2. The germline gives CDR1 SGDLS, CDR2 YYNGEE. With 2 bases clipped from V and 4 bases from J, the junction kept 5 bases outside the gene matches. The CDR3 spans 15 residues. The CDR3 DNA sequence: TGTGCCAGCAGCGTCTCGGGACTAGGGTACAATGAGCAGTTCTTC. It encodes CASSVSGLGYNEQFF.

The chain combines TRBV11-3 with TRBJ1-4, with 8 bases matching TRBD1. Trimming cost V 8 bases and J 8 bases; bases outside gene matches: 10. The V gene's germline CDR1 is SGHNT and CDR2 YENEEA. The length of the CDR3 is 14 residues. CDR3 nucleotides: TGTGCCAGCGGGTTCGGGCAGGGGGCGGAAAAACTGTTTTTT. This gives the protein CASGFGQGAEKLFF.

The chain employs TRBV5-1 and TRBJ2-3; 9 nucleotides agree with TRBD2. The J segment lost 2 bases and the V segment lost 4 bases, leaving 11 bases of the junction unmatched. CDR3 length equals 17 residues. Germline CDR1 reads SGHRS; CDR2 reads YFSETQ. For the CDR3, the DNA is TGCGCCAGCAGCCTAACGACTAGCGGTCTCTCCACAGATACGCAGTATTTT. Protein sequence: CASSLTTSGLSTDTQYF.

CDR3 in amino acids: CASSLAAGLDEQFF. For the CDR3, the DNA is TGTGCCAGCAGCTTGGCCGCGGGACTCGATGAGCAGTTCTTC. V is TRBV5-4 and J is TRBJ2-1, with a possible D match to TRBD2 (6 bases). Between the trimmed V and J ends, which lost 0 bases and 8 bases, there was a span of 12 bases. The germline V gene encodes CDR1 SGHNT and CDR2 YYREEE (reference sequence). This CDR3 is 14 amino acids long. Full variable domain (remainder filled in from reference TRBV5-4 and TRBJ2-1): ETGVTQSPTHLIKTRGQQVTLRCSSQSGHNTVSWYQQALGQGPQFIFQYYREEENGRGNFPPRFSGLQFPNYSSELNVNALELDDSALYLCASSLAAGLDEQFFGPGTRLTVL.

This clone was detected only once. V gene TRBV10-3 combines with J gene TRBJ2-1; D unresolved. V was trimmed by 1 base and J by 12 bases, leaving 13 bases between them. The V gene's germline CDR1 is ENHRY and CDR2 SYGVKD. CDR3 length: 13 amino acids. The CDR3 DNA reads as TGTGCCATCAGTGAGTTGTCTACCCCTTGGCAGTTCTTC. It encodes CAISELSTPWQFF.

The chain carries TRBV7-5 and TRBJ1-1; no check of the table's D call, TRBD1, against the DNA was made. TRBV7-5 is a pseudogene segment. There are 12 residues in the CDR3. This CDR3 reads CARPGENTEAFF. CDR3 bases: TGTGCCAGACCAGGGGAGAACACTGAAGCTTTCTTT.